Listed below are T cell receptor beta chains from one sample, sequenced in a study of T-cell memory formation after mild COVID-19. TCRdb recomputed calls from the 5' RACE reads with MiXCR, one row per CDR3 protein. The sample holds over 150,000 distinct CDR3 sequences, 10% to 15% seen once. Source material: PBMCs or a T cell subset sorted from them (not recorded which). These receptors were taken from a man aged 18 to 30 who had mild COVID-19 (a few samples of this study predate the infection). Cell type and time point are not known. Both conserved end residues are part of each CDR3. D genes are given only for firm matches. Clone size appears in some rows only: once, few, many, or a class for an expanded clone.

j_call clone_size v_call d_call cdr3_aa cdr3_nt
TRBJ2-4 few TRBV6-1 TRBD2 CASRPKRLAGIQNIQYF TGTGCCAGCAGGCCCAAGAGACTAGCGGGGATCCAAAACATTCAGTACTTC
TRBJ1-6 few TRBV7-9 TRBD1 CASSLAGFRTGGRNSPLHF TGTGCCAGCAGCTTAGCCGGATTCAGGACAGGGGGTAGAAATTCACCCCTCCACTTT
TRBJ2-5 few TRBV5-1 TRBD2 CASSSQASGVETQYF TGCGCCAGCAGCTCCCAGGCTAGCGGGGTAGAGACCCAGTACTTC
TRBJ2-2 . TRBV6-6 TRBD2 CASRGRASGGTGELFF TGTGCCAGTAGAGGTCGGGCTAGCGGGGGGACCGGGGAGCTGTTTTTT
TRBJ2-1 medium-sized TRBV12-3/TRBV12-4 . CASSPGTINEQFF TGTGCCAGCAGCCCTGGGACAATCAATGAGCAGTTCTTC
TRBJ2-4 few TRBV5-1 . CASSLGDSTKNIQYF TGCGCCAGCAGCTTGGGCGACAGCACCAAAAACATTCAGTACTTC
TRBJ2-7 few TRBV7-9 . CASSDAYEQYF TGTGCCAGCAGCGACGCCTACGAGCAGTACTTC
TRBJ2-2 . TRBV24-1 . CATAATLTLNTGELFF TGTGCCACCGCTGCCACTCTGACTCTTAACACCGGGGAGCTGTTTTTT
TRBJ1-1 . TRBV19 . CASSIMENTEAFF TGTGCCAGTAGTATAATGGAGAACACTGAAGCTTTCTTT
TRBJ2-5 . TRBV6-5 . CASSYSTSGIQETQYF TGTGCCAGCAGTTACTCGACCAGTGGGATCCAAGAGACCCAGTACTTC
TRBJ1-4 . TRBV6-2/TRBV6-3 . CASRGLPGRGEKLFF TGTGCCAGCAGGGGGCTGCCGGGGAGAGGCGAAAAACTGTTTTTT
TRBJ1-1 few TRBV20-1 . CSARAEDGLNTEAFF TGCAGTGCTAGAGCCGAGGACGGCTTGAACACTGAAGCTTTCTTT
TRBJ1-2 few TRBV4-2 . CASSQDKNYGYTF TGTGCCAGCAGCCAAGACAAGAACTATGGCTACACCTTC
TRBJ2-3 few TRBV5-1 . CASSLTWKDTQYF TGCGCCAGCAGCTTGACCTGGAAAGATACGCAGTATTTT
TRBJ2-2 few TRBV7-7 . CASSFSGNAGELFF TGTGCTAGCAGCTTTTCGGGGAACGCCGGGGAGCTGTTTTTT
TRBJ2-5 . TRBV3-1 . CASSQPGLGGTQYF TGTGCCAGCAGCCAACCTGGACTAGGGGGGACCCAGTACTTC
TRBJ1-5 few TRBV7-8 . CASSAGQLYSNQPQHF TGTGCCAGCAGCGCTGGACAGCTTTATAGCAATCAGCCCCAGCATTTT
TRBJ1-1 . TRBV28 TRBD1 CASRYSGGGTEAFF TGTGCCAGCCGTTACTCAGGGGGCGGCACTGAAGCTTTCTTT
TRBJ1-4 few TRBV4-1 . CASSPTGIGNEKLFF TGCGCCAGCAGCCCTACAGGGATAGGTAATGAAAAACTGTTTTTT
TRBJ2-1 . TRBV3-1 . CASSQEGSSYNEQFF TGTGCCAGCAGCCAAGAAGGGTCCTCCTACAATGAGCAGTTCTTC
TRBJ2-1 few TRBV30 TRBD2 CAWSTSGAYNEQFF TGTGCCTGGAGCACTAGCGGGGCTTACAATGAGCAGTTCTTC
TRBJ2-7 . TRBV18 . CASSPPAGKQYF TGTGCCAGCTCACCACCCGCAGGAAAGCAGTACTTC
TRBJ1-4 . TRBV6-1 . CASRKGSGNEKLFF TGTGCCAGCAGGAAGGGGAGCGGGAATGAAAAACTGTTTTTT
TRBJ1-5 . TRBV7-8 . CASSLAQDQPQHF TGTGCCAGCAGCTTGGCACAAGATCAGCCCCAGCATTTT
TRBJ2-6 . TRBV7-2 TRBD2 CASSWTSGGAGANVLTF TGTGCCAGCAGCTGGACTAGCGGGGGGGCTGGGGCCAACGTCCTGACTTTC
TRBJ1-1 . TRBV12-3/TRBV12-4 . CASSLPAGNTEAFF TGTGCCAGCAGTTTACCGGCAGGTAACACTGAAGCTTTCTTT
TRBJ2-7 . TRBV20-1 . CSARESQREQYF TGCAGTGCTAGAGAGAGCCAGCGCGAGCAGTACTTC
TRBJ2-7 . TRBV7-9 . CASSLVSHEQYF TGTGCCAGCAGCTTAGTTTCCCACGAGCAGTACTTC
TRBJ2-3 few TRBV9 . CASSVAGDADTQYF TGTGCCAGCAGCGTAGCAGGGGACGCAGATACGCAGTATTTT
TRBJ1-1 . TRBV19 . CASSIAGDEELAEAFF TGTGCCAGTAGTATCGCGGGGGATGAGGAACTCGCTGAAGCTTTCTTT
TRBJ1-4 few TRBV12-3/TRBV12-4 . CASRPTGYDEKLFF TGTGCCAGCAGGCCTACAGGGTATGACGAAAAACTGTTTTTT
TRBJ1-2 . TRBV6-6 . CASISQGDGYTF TGTGCCAGCATCTCCCAGGGAGATGGCTACACCTTC
TRBJ2-5 few TRBV18 . CASSRLVSETQYF TGTGCCAGCTCACGACTGGTTTCGGAGACCCAGTACTTC
TRBJ2-1 few TRBV28 TRBD1 CASGQAGTGGNEQFF TGTGCCAGTGGACAGGCAGGGACAGGGGGGAATGAGCAGTTCTTC
TRBJ2-1 few TRBV28 TRBD1 CASSTSGTGTGEQFF TGTGCCAGCAGTACCTCCGGGACAGGGACAGGAGAGCAGTTCTTC
TRBJ2-4 few TRBV20-1 . CSARGPLENIQYF TGCAGTGCTAGAGGACCTCTCGAAAACATTCAGTACTTC
TRBJ2-7 few TRBV20-1 . CSARHTYSYEQYF TGCAGTGCTAGGCACACCTATTCCTACGAGCAGTACTTC
TRBJ1-2 many TRBV28 . CASSSPGKGYTF TGTGCCAGCAGCTCCCCCGGAAAAGGCTACACCTTC
TRBJ2-7 . TRBV5-1 . CASSLNPRGSYEQYF TGCGCCAGCAGCCTTAACCCTCGGGGGTCCTACGAGCAGTACTTC
TRBJ1-1 few TRBV12-3/TRBV12-4 . CASSTQGRTEAFF TGTGCCAGCAGTACTCAGGGAAGGACTGAAGCTTTCTTT
TRBJ1-5 . TRBV7-8 . CASRAQGRGPNQPQHF TGTGCCAGCAGAGCCCAGGGCAGGGGACCCAATCAGCCCCAGCATTTT
TRBJ2-2 few TRBV11-2 TRBD1 CASSPGTGFGELFF TGTGCCAGCAGCCCCGGGACAGGGTTCGGGGAGCTGTTTTTT
TRBJ1-2 . TRBV30 TRBD1 CAWSVLKAGGGYGYTF TGTGCCTGGAGTGTACTGAAGGCAGGGGGAGGGTATGGCTACACCTTC
TRBJ2-7 many TRBV12-3/TRBV12-4 . CASSLARAYEQYF TGTGCCAGCAGTTTAGCCAGGGCGTACGAGCAGTACTTC
TRBJ2-1 . TRBV5-1 TRBD1 CASRNRGPKQFF TGCGCCAGCAGGAACAGGGGACCGAAGCAGTTCTTC